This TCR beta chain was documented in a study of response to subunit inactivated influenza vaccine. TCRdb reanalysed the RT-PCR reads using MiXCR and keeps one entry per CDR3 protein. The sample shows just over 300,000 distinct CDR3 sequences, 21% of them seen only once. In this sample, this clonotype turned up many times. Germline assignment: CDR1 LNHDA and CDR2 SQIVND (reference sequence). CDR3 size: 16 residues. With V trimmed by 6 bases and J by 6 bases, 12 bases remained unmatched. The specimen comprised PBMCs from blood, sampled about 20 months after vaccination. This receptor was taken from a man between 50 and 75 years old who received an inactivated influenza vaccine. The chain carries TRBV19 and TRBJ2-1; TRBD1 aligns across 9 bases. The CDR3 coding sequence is TGTGCCAGTAGCATCGCCGGGACAGGGTCTGGCAATGAGCAGTTCTTC. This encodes CASSIAGTGSGNEQFF.